This T cell receptor (beta chain) was obtained from a study of CD8+ T cells in alopecia areata. The sample's treatment: oral pan-JAK inhibitor, 5-10 mg twice daily. The CDR3 loop spans 13 amino acids. CDR1 MNHEY and CDR2 SVGAGI come from the germline V gene. V shed 6 bases and J 1 base; nucleotides not matched to a gene: 2. As the sequencing template, cDNA was produced by extracting RNA and reverse transcribing it. TCRdb keeps only in-frame clones here, not all; method: immunoSEQ multiplex PCR. This table holds about 120,000 clones, approximately 59% found once. The sequence was obtained from a human donor with alopecia areata. Source: CD8+ T cells sorted from blood, taken at week 4, from a patient treated with tofacitinib. The chain recombines TRBV6-5 with TRBJ1-1; 7 bases agree with TRBD1. CDR3 region: CASSYRGNTEAFF. The CDR3 DNA sequence: TGTGCCAGCAGCTACAGGGGGAACACTGAAGCTTTCTTT.